Sequencing of this T cell receptor (beta chain) was carried out in a study of vaccination and CD4 T cells after COVID-19. Treatment in this sample: roughly ten-day PBMC culture with coronavirus spike peptide pools or control peptides (ViraFEST assay). Points on this clonotype: Its antigen is as yet unknown.

Once obtained from cultured CD4+ T cells, the DNA was sequenced using the Oncomine TCR Beta short-read assay. TCRdb ran MiXCR on the PCR reads and lists one entry per CDR3 protein. This sample has about 11,000 distinct CDR3 sequences, with roughly 40% found just once. Germline CDR1 and CDR2: MDHEN and SYDVKM. V lost 4 bases and J lost 10, with 17 bases in between. This CDR3 contains 15 residues. Sequencing input: CD4+ T cells from blood, cultured in vitro. This receptor was taken from a human donor who had recovered from COVID-19. The chain joins TRBV28 to TRBJ1-6; D possibly corresponds to TRBD1 (6 bases). CDR3 region: CASSSQGVGESPLHF. The CDR3 DNA reads as TGTGCCAGCAGTTCACAGGGAGTGGGAGAATCACCCCTCCACTTT. The full variable domain, completed using reference TRBV28 and TRBJ1-6, is DVKVTQSSRYLVKRTGEKVFLECVQDMDHENMFWYRQDPGLGLRLIYFSYDVKMKEKGDIPEGYSVSREKKERFSLILESASTNQTSMYLCASSSQGVGESPLHFGNGTRLTVT.